Below are 15 T cell receptor beta chains sequenced from a single sample in a study of blood T cell repertoires in COVID-19. The method was immunoSEQ multiplex PCR; TCRdb's version includes in-frame clones alone and lacks a portion of them. Of around 700,000 clones detected, about 87% appear once; the ten largest clones hold more than 0.25%. The sample comprised peripheral blood. The receptors originated from a woman younger than 30 with acute or convalescent COVID-19.

This chain uses TRBV28 with TRBJ1-2; D gene uncertain. V was trimmed by 4 bases and J by 7 bases, leaving 22 bases between them. In germline, CDR1 is MDHEN, CDR2 SYDVKM. The CDR3 runs to 16 residues. This CDR3 is CASSSPRHIPGGGYTF. As DNA, the CDR3 is TGTGCCAGCAGTTCCCCTCGACACATCCCAGGTGGTGGCTACACCTTC.

The chain uses TRBV29-1 and TRBJ1-5; D uncertain. Trimming took 4 bases from V and 0 from J, leaving 10 bases between them. The V gene's germline CDR1 is SQVTM and CDR2 ANQGSEA. The CDR3 is made up of 14 amino acids. The CDR3: CSVALGLSNQPQHF. CDR3 sequence (DNA): TGCAGCGTTGCTCTAGGCCTTAGCAATCAGCCCCAGCATTTT.

The chain employs TRBV19 and TRBJ1-1; D remains ambiguous. The V gene's germline CDR1 is LNHDA and CDR2 SQIVND (reference sequence). V lost 3 bases and J 0 bases, leaving 8 bases between the germline ends. This CDR3 comprises 14 residues. The CDR3 loop reads CASSIARVNTEAFF. Written as DNA, the CDR3 is TGTGCCAGTAGTATTGCACGGGTGAACACTGAAGCTTTCTTT.

The rearrangement joins TRBV7-9 to TRBJ1-1; TRBD1 matches 9 bases. The CDR3 has 14 amino acids. CDR1 and CDR2 from the germline V gene are SEHNR and FQNEAQ (reference sequence). With V trimmed by 4 bases and J by 2 bases, 2 bases remained unmatched. As DNA, the CDR3 is TGTGCCAGCAGCTCGGGACAGGGAAACACTGAAGCTTTCTTT. Translating it yields CASSSGQGNTEAFF. Variable domain in full (rest from reference TRBV7-9 and TRBJ1-1): DTGVSQNPRHKITKRGQNVTFRCDPISEHNRLYWYRQTLGQGPEFLTYFQNEAQLEKSRLLSDRFSAERPKGSFSTLEIQRTEQGDSAMYLCASSSGQGNTEAFFGQGTRLTVV.

The chain is built from TRBV19 and TRBJ1-2; 8 nucleotides match TRBD1. Germline assignment: CDR1 LNHDA and CDR2 SQIVND (reference sequence). The CDR3 contains 13 residues. J gave up 5 bases and V 7 bases, and 6 bases lay outside the gene matches. The CDR3 DNA reads as TGTGCCAGTAAGGACAGGGTAGGATATGGCTACACCTTC. This encodes CASKDRVGYGYTF.

This chain links TRBV7-2 with TRBJ1-1; D uncertain. CDR1 and CDR2 (germline): SGHTA, FQGNSA. The V gene lost 2 bases and the J gene lost 1 base, with 8 bases spanning the gap. CDR3 length equals 14 residues. The CDR3 loop is CASSLLGGNTEAFF. For the CDR3, the DNA is TGTGCCAGCAGCTTATTAGGCGGGAACACTGAAGCTTTCTTT. The variable domain in full, completed from reference TRBV7-2 and TRBJ1-1, reads GAGVSQSPSNKVTEKGKDVELRCDPISGHTALYWYRQSLGQGLEFLIYFQGNSAPDKSGLPSDRFSAERTGGSVSTLTIQRTQQEDSAVYLCASSLLGGNTEAFFGQGTRLTVV.

V and J are TRBV5-8 and TRBJ1-2, with D hard to call. There are 14 residues in the CDR3. Germline values: CDR1 SGHTS, CDR2 YDEGEE. Between the trimmed V and J ends, which lost 6 bases and 3 bases, there was a span of 15 bases. CDR3 sequence: CASKTLNGYYGYTF. The CDR3 DNA reads as TGTGCCAGCAAGACCCTGAACGGGTACTATGGCTACACCTTC.

The chain uses TRBV4-2 and TRBJ2-7, with TRBD1 matching 9 bases. This CDR3 region has 15 residues. CDR1 LGHNA and CDR2 YNFKEQ come from the germline V gene. Trimming at V came to 6 bases and at J to 2 bases, leaving 8 bases not matched to a gene. The CDR3 DNA reads TGTGCCAGCAGTTTACGCCGGGACAGGGCCTACGAGCAGTACTTC. It specifies CASSLRRDRAYEQYF.

The CDR3 nucleotides read TGTGCCAGTCGCACAGGGGGCAAGGGAAATCAGCCCCAGCATTTT. Amino acid sequence: CASRTGGKGNQPQHF. V usage is TRBV27 and J usage is TRBJ1-5; 9 nucleotides agree with TRBD1. This CDR3 region has 15 residues. The V segment lost 9 bases and the J segment 4 bases; nucleotides outside the gene matches: 10. CDR1 and CDR2 from the germline V gene are MNHEY and SMNVEV (reference sequence).

This CDR3 reads CATSDPRPGQVTDTQYF. CDR3 DNA: TGTGCCACCAGTGACCCTCGACCGGGACAGGTCACAGATACGCAGTATTTT. The chain combines TRBV24-1 with TRBJ2-3; 8 bases are shared with TRBD1. Germline V CDR1 and CDR2: KGHDR, SFDVKD. This CDR3 is 17 amino acids long. Trimming took 4 bases from V and 2 from J; bases not matched to a gene: 10.

The V gene is TRBV3-1 (or the pseudogene TRBV3-2), the J gene TRBJ2-7; 9 nucleotides align to TRBD1. Germline V gene data show CDR1 as LGHDT and CDR2 as YNNKEL (reference sequence). After removal of 5 bases from V and 6 bases from J, the junction contained 8 bases not matched to a gene. The CDR3 has 14 amino acids. CDR3 sequence: CASSSTGGVGEQYF. In DNA form, the CDR3 reads TGTGCCAGCAGCTCAACAGGGGGCGTGGGCGAGCAGTACTTC.

As regards this clone: This CDR3 is also generated by other DNA sequences in the sample. The V and J genes are TRBV4-1 and TRBJ2-7; 9 bases line up with TRBD2. Trimming removed 4 bases from V and 0 bases from J; junction bases left unmatched: 4. Germline V CDR1 and CDR2: MGHRA, YSYEKL. The CDR3 runs to 15 residues. DNA of the CDR3: TGCGCCAGCAGCCGAATAGCGGGGGACTCCTACGAGCAGTACTTC. Translation gives CASSRIAGDSYEQYF.

The V and J genes are TRBV7-2 and TRBJ2-2; 12 bases map to TRBD2. Per germline, CDR1 SGHTA and CDR2 FQGNSA. V gave up 3 bases and J gave up 5 bases; unmatched junction bases: 7. The CDR3 consists of 17 residues. The CDR3: CASSFTSGGLRTGELFF. In DNA form, the CDR3 reads TGTGCCAGCAGCTTTACTAGCGGGGGGTTGCGTACCGGGGAGCTGTTTTTT. Drawing the rest from reference TRBV7-2 and TRBJ2-2, the complete variable domain is GAGVSQSPSNKVTEKGKDVELRCDPISGHTALYWYRQSLGQGLEFLIYFQGNSAPDKSGLPSDRFSAERTGGSVSTLTIQRTQQEDSAVYLCASSFTSGGLRTGELFFGEGSRLTVL.

The rearrangement uses TRBV24-1 and TRBJ2-5; D not resolved. Germline-derived CDR1 and CDR2 are KGHDR and SFDVKD. This CDR3 is 12 amino acids long. Between the trimmed V and J ends, which lost 1 base and 5 bases, there was a span of 4 bases. The CDR3 nucleotides are TGTGCCACCAGTGATTTTATGGAGACCCAGTACTTC. Encoded protein: CATSDFMETQYF.

The V call is TRBV3-1 (or the pseudogene TRBV3-2), the J call TRBJ1-2; the D gene is possibly TRBD1 (5 bases). The germline V gene encodes CDR1 LGHDT and CDR2 YNNKEL (reference sequence). The V end was cut by 0 bases, the J end by 2 bases, with 16 bases between. The CDR3 runs to 17 residues. The CDR3 region has the DNA TGTGCCAGCAGCCAAGAAACCAGGGCAGAGATAAACTATGGCTACACCTTC. Protein product: CASSQETRAEINYGYTF.